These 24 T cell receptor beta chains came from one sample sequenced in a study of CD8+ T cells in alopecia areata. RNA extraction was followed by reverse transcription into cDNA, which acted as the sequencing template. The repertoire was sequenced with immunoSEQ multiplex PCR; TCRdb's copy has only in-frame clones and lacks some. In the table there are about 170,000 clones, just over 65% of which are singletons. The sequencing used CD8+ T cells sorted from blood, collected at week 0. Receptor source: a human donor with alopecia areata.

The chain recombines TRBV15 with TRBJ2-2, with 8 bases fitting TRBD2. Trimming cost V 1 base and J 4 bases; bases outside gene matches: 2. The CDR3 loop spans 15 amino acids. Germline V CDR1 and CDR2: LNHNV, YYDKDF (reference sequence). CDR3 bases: TGTGCCACCAGCAGAGCGGGGGGGATCACCGGGGAGCTGTTTTTT. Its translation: CATSRAGGITGELFF. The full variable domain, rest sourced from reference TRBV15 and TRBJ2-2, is DAMVIQNPRYQVTQFGKPVTLSCSQTLNHNVMYWYQQKSSQAPKLLFHYYDKDFNNEADTPDNFQSRRPNTSFCFLDIRSPGLGDTAMYLCATSRAGGITGELFFGEGSRLTVL.

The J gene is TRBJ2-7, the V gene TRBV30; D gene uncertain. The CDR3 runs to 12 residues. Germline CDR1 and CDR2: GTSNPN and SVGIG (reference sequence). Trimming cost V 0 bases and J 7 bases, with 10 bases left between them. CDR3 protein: CAWSVGPREQYF. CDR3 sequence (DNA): TGTGCCTGGAGTGTCGGCCCAAGGGAGCAGTACTTC. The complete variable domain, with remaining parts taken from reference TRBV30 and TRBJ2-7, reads SQTIHQWPATLVQPVGSPLSLECTVEGTSNPNLYWYRQAAGRGLQLLFYSVGIGQISSEVPQNLSASRPQDRQFILSSKKLLLSDSGFYLCAWSVGPREQYFGPGTRLTVT.

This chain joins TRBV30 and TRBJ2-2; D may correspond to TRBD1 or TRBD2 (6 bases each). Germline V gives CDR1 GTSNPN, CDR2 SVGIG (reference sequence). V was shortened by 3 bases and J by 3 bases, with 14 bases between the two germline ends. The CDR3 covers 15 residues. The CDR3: CAWRLQGGDTGELFF. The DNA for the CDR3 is TGTGCCTGGAGACTACAGGGCGGGGACACCGGGGAGCTGTTTTTT.

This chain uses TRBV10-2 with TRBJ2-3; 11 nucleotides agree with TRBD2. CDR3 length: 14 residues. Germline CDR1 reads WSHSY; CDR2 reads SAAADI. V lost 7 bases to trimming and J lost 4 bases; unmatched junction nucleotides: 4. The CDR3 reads CASMNSGGADTQYF. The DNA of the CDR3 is TGCGCCAGCATGAATAGCGGGGGGGCAGATACGCAGTATTTT.

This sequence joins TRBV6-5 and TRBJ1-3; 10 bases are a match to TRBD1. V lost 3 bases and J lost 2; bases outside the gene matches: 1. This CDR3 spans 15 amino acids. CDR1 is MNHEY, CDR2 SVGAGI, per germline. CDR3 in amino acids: CASSYGTGAGNTIYF. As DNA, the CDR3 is TGTGCCAGCAGTTATGGGACAGGGGCTGGAAACACCATATATTTT.

The CDR3 sequence: CASSERAGGNQPQHF. For the CDR3, the DNA is TGTGCCAGCAGTGAAAGGGCAGGGGGTAATCAGCCCCAGCATTTT. The chain recombines TRBV25-1 with TRBJ1-5, with 7 bases identical to TRBD1. Germline loops: CDR1 MGHDK, CDR2 SYGVNS. The CDR3 runs 15 residues. The trim removed 2 bases at V and 4 bases at J, leaving 5 bases unmatched.

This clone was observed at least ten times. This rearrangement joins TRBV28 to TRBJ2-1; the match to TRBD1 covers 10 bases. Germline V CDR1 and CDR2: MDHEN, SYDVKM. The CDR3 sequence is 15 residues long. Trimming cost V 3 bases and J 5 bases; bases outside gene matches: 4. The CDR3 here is CASSFRDRGDNEQFF. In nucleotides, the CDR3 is TGTGCCAGCAGTTTCCGGGACAGGGGCGACAATGAGCAGTTCTTC.

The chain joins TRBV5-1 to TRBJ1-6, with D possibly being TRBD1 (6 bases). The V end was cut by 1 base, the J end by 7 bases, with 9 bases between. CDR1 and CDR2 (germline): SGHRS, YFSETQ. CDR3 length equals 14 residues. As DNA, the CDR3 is TGCGCCAGCAGCTTGACAGGGAGAAATTCACCCCTCCACTTT. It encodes CASSLTGRNSPLHF.

The CDR3 protein is CASSLLAALQEGYTF. In nucleotides, the CDR3 is TGTGCCAGCAGCCTACTGGCAGCCCTGCAGGAGGGCTACACCTTC. The V call is TRBV7-9, the J call TRBJ1-2; the D is unclear. V lost 5 bases, J lost 8 bases, and 21 bases lay in between. The CDR3 runs 15 residues. Germline CDR1 reads SEHNR; CDR2 reads FQNEAQ (reference sequence).

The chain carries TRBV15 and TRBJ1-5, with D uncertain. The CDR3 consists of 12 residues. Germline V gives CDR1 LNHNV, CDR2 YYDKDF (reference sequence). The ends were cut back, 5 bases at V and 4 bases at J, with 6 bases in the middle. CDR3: CATSPSNQPQHF. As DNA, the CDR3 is TGTGCCACCAGCCCATCGAATCAGCCCCAGCATTTT. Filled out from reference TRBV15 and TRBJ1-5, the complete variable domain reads DAMVIQNPRYQVTQFGKPVTLSCSQTLNHNVMYWYQQKSSQAPKLLFHYYDKDFNNEADTPDNFQSRRPNTSFCFLDIRSPGLGDTAMYLCATSPSNQPQHFGDGTRLSIL.

CDR3 in DNA: TGTGCCAGTAGACAAAACCCCGGACAGGGCCTAGAGACCCAGTACTTC. Translating gives CASRQNPGQGLETQYF. This chain joins TRBV19 and TRBJ2-5, with 8 bases matching TRBD1. In germline, CDR1 is LNHDA, CDR2 SQIVND (reference sequence). This CDR3 contains 16 residues. The V and J ends lost 6 bases and 4 bases, in that order; junction bases with no gene match: 13.

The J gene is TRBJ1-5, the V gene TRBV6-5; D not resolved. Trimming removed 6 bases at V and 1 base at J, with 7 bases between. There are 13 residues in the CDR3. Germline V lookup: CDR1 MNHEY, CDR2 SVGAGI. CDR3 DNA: TGTGCCAGCAGCGCAAACAGCAATCAGCCCCAGCATTTT. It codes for CASSANSNQPQHF.

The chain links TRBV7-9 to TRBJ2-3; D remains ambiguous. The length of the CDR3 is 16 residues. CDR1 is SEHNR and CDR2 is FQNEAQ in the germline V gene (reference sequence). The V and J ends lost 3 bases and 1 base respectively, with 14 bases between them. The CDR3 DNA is TGTGCCAGCAGCTTGTCCCCAACGTTTGGCACAGATACGCAGTATTTT. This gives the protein CASSLSPTFGTDTQYF.

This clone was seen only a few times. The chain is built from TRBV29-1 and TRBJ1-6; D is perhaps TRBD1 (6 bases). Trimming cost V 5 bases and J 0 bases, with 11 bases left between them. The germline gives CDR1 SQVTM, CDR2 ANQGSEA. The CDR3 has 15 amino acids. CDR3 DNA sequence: TGCAGCGTTAATACAGGGAGCTCCTATAATTCACCCCTCCACTTT. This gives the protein CSVNTGSSYNSPLHF.

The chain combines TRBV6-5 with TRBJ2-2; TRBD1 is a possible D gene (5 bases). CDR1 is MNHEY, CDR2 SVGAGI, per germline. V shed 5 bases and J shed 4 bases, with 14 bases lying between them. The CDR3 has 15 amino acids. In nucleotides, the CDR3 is TGTGCCAGCAGTACAGGACCCTGGGGCACCGGGGAGCTGTTTTTT. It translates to CASSTGPWGTGELFF.

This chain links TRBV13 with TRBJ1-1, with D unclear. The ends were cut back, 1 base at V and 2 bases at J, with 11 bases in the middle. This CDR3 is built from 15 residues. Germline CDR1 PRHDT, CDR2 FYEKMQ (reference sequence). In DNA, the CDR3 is TGTGCCAGCAGCTTAGCCTCGGCGGGAAACACTGAAGCTTTCTTT. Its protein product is CASSLASAGNTEAFF.

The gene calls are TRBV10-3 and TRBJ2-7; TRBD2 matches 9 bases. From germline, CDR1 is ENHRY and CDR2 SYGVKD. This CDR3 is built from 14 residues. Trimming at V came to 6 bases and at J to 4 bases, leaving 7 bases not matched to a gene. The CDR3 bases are TGTGCCATCAGGGGACCTAGCGGGGCGTACGAGCAGTACTTC. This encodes CAIRGPSGAYEQYF.

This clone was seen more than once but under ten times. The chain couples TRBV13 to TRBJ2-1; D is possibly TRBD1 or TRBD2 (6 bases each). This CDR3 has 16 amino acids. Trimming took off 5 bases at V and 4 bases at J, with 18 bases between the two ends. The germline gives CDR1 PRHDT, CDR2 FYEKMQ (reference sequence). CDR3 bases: TGTGCCAGCAGCCCCTGGGGGGCAGAGATTTACAATGAGCAGTTCTTC. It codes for CASSPWGAEIYNEQFF.

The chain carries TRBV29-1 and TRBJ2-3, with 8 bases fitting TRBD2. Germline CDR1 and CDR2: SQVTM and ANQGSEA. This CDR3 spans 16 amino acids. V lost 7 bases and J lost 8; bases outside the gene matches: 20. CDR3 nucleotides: TGCAGCGCCGAGGGGTTTGCAGCGGGGGCCGGGGGTACGCAGTATTTT. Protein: CSAEGFAAGAGGTQYF.

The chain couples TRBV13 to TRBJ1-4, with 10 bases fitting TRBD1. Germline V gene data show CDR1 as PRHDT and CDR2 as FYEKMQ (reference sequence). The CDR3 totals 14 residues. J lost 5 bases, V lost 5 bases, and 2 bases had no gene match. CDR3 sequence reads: CASSPDRGNEKLFF. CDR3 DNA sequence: TGTGCCAGCAGCCCGGACAGGGGGAATGAAAAACTGTTTTTT. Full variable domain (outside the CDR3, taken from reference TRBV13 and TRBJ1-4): AAGVIQSPRHLIKEKRETATLKCYPIPRHDTVYWYQQGPGQDPQFLISFYEKMQSDKGSIPDRFSAQQFSDYHSELNMSSLELGDSALYFCASSPDRGNEKLFFGSGTQLSVL.

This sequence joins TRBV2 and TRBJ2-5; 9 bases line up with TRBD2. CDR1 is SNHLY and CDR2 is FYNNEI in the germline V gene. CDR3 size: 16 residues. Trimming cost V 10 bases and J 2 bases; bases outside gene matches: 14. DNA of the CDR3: TGTGCCACCGACCTTTTATTAGCGGGGGAGCAAGAGACCCAGTACTTC. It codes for CATDLLLAGEQETQYF.

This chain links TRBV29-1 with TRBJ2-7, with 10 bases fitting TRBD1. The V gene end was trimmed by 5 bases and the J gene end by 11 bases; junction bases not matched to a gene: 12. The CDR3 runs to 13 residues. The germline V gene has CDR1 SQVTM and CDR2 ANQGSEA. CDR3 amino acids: CSVFPIGQGEKYF. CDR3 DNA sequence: TGCAGCGTTTTCCCTATTGGACAGGGGGAGAAGTACTTC.

This CDR3 reads CSVEDRGRWNTEAFF. The DNA for the CDR3 is TGCAGCGTTGAAGATCGTGGCAGGTGGAACACTGAAGCTTTCTTT. The V gene is TRBV29-1, the J gene TRBJ1-1; D is unresolved. Germline CDR1 reads SQVTM; CDR2 reads ANQGSEA. The ends were cut back, 0 bases at V and 1 base at J, with 12 bases in the middle. The CDR3 sequence is 15 residues long.

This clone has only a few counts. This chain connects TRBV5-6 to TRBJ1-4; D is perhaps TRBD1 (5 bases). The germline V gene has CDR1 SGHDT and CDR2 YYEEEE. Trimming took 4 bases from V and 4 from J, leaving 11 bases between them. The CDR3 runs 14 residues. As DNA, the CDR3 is TGTGCCAGCAGCCTCGGGACTGATAATGAAAAACTGTTTTTT. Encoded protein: CASSLGTDNEKLFF.